A single sample is the source of the 2 T cell receptor beta chains below, sequenced in a study of Ad26.COV2.S vaccination and SARS-CoV-2 variants. Sequencing was performed with immunoSEQ multiplex PCR; in TCRdb, only in-frame clones are kept and a portion is missing. The data show 320,000 or so clones, roughly 88% seen once. As to treatment: approximately 18 received Ad26.COV2.S at low or high dose, single or two shots; about five received placebo; per-sample allocation not given. Samples were taken on day 63 after the first vaccine or placebo injection. Sequenced material: peripheral blood, taken in a trial of Ad26.COV2.S vaccine versus placebo. The origin of the receptors is a person aged 18 to 65 who received the Ad26.COV2.S COVID-19 vaccine or a placebo.

The chain carries TRBV7-6 and TRBJ1-1; D is unclear. Germline V gene data show CDR1 as SGHVS and CDR2 as FNYEAQ. V was cut by 1 base and J by 3 bases, with 6 bases left in between. There are 13 residues in the CDR3. In nucleotides, the CDR3 is TGTGCCAGCAGCTTAGAGAGGGACACTGAAGCTTTCTTT. Amino acids: CASSLERDTEAFF.

The chain links TRBV2 to TRBJ1-2; perhaps TRBD1 as D (5 bases). V lost 8 bases and J 1 base, leaving 8 bases between the germline ends. CDR1 and CDR2 (germline): SNHLY, FYNNEI. The CDR3 length is 12 residues. The CDR3 bases are TGTGCCAGCCCCAGGGTTAACTATGGCTACACCTTC. Translated, it gives CASPRVNYGYTF.